This T cell receptor (beta chain) was documented in a study of monozygotic twins with inflammatory bowel disease (dated by TCRdb to between 2019 and 2020). Regarding the study in general: A total of roughly 28 monozygotic twin pairs were included in the full study, comprising nine German pairs (four IBD-concordant, five IBD-discordant) and 19 IBD-discordant Danish pairs. Each individual had, on average, about 151 000 unique TCRalpha sequences and 181 000 unique TCRbeta sequences available for analysis. Disease-associated traits were sought mainly through comparisons between IBD patients and their genetically identical healthy co-twins within discordant pairs. Points the paper makes about the study in general: The results gave no support for a single strong signal or clonotype linked to IBD. The analysis was unable to tell different T cell subtypes apart. Compared with healthy twins, IBD patients had fewer clonotypes in common with other individuals, a difference most pronounced in patients showing signs of disease activity. No difference in repertoire similarity was observed between concordant and discordant twins, possibly owing to limited statistical power. TCRbeta repertoire diversity, by inverse Simpson index, was decreased in IBD patients compared with their healthy co-twins. Background noise and inter-individual variability may have been introduced into the repertoires by the differing immunosuppressive treatments among patients.

The CDR3 covers 16 residues, taking in both the cysteine and the phenylalanine. There is no recorded DNA. From the germline V gene, CDR1 is WSHSY and CDR2 is SAAADI. From each donor, a roughly 2.5 ml peripheral blood sample was collected into PAXgene tubes and kept at -80 degrees C. Without any T cell sorting, total RNA was extracted from whole blood using the PAXgene blood miRNA kit on an automated QIAcube. Deep TCRalpha and TCRbeta repertoire profiling with unique molecular barcoding was performed on peripheral blood of monozygotic twin pairs concordant or discordant for inflammatory bowel disease. Smoking habits were recorded for all twin pairs, and each individual was classified as a current, former or never smoker. The library came from 5' RACE. For each TCR library, approximately 4,000 ng of total RNA was used. cDNA was synthesized with SMARTScribe reverse transcriptase in eight separate reactions per sample. During cDNA synthesis, unique molecular identifiers containing a 6-nucleotide sample barcode were introduced by template switching. TCRalpha and TCRbeta cDNA was amplified by two nested PCRs of roughly 16 and 10 cycles, with bead purification after each PCR. Before amplification, the cDNA was both treated with uracil DNA-glycosylase and purified with the QIAquick PCR purification kit. The second PCR was the step at which Illumina TruSeq-compatible adapters and sample-specific barcodes were added. Library quality and concentration were checked on TapeStation and Qubit, and libraries were pooled at approximately 5 ng each. Pooled libraries were sequenced on an Illumina HiSeq2500 single-index Rapid Run with 2 x 100 bp reads and custom sequencing primers. The authors' pipeline ran thus. UMI-based consensus assembly with MiGEC version 1.2.6 was used to correct PCR and sequencing errors. MiXCR version 2.1.1 was used for V(D)J alignment, clonotype assembly and CDR3 extraction. Gene usage, clonotype sharing and MAIT/NKT TCR abundance were normalised by analysing the top 1000, 10 000 and 20 000 clonotypes per sample. After downsampling to 27 000 UMIs, diversity was calculated as the inverse Simpson index using the vegan R package. Paired Mann-Whitney U tests were applied to discordant twin pairs, and Benjamini-Hochberg correction was used for multiple testing. The reads underwent TCRdb reprocessing, giving one record for each CDR3 protein sequence and no DNA. TCRdb's processing, not the authors' own work, is the source of the V and J calls. The sample's clone listing holds 150,000 to 200,000 distinct CDR3 sequences. The ten largest make up less than 7.5% of the sample.

With regard to this clonotype: It lacks a known antigen.

In this chain, TRBV10-2 is recombined with TRBJ1-4; TCRdb's assignment of TRBD1 cannot be checked, as there is no DNA. The sample consisted of blood. This TCR came from a human donor with ulcerative colitis or Crohn's disease, or a healthy co-twin of an affected twin (not recorded which). The CDR3 sequence is CASSRTGLGGDSKLFF.